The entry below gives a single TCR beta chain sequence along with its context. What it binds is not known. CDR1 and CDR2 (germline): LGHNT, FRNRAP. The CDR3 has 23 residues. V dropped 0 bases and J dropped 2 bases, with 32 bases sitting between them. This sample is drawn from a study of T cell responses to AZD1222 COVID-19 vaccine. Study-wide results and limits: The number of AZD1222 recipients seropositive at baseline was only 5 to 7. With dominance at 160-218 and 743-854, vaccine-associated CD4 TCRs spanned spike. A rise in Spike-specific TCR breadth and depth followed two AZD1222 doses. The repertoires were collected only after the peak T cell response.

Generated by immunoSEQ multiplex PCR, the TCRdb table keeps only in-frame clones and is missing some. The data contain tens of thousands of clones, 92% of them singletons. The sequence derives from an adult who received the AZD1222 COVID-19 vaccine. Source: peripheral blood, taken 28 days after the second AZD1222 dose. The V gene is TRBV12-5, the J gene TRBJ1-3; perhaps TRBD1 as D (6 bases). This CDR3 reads CASGLVHVYFGFEGVNTGNTIYF. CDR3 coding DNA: TGTGCTAGTGGTTTGGTACATGTGTATTTCGGATTCGAGGGGGTTAATACTGGAAACACCATATATTTT.